Below, 10 T cell receptor beta chains from the same sample are listed, as sequenced in a study of T cell responses to AZD1222 COVID-19 vaccine. Clones were read by immunoSEQ multiplex PCR, and TCRdb kept only the in-frame ones, dropping some. The sample carries around 200,000 clones, about 91% recorded once. The sample consisted of peripheral blood, taken on day 0 of AZD1222 vaccination. Receptors were obtained from an adult in good health.

In its sample, this clone was seen once. The chain carries TRBV7-2 and TRBJ1-2; D gene uncertain. The CDR3 loop spans 14 amino acids. Germline V gives CDR1 SGHTA, CDR2 FQGNSA. V was clipped by 5 bases and J by 2 bases, with 12 bases between them. The CDR3 loop is CASSLRQANYGYTF. The CDR3, as DNA: TGTGCCAGCAGCCTGCGGCAGGCCAACTATGGCTACACCTTC.

Notes on this clone: Other DNA sequences in the sample encode the same CDR3. The CDR3 nucleotides are TGTGCTAGTGGTTTGCTTCAGGGGATGAACACTGAAGCTTTCTTT. Protein: CASGLLQGMNTEAFF. The chain uses TRBV12-5 and TRBJ1-1; a possible D gene is TRBD1 (6 bases). The V gene's germline CDR1 is LGHNT and CDR2 FRNRAP. V lost 2 bases and J lost 0, with 10 bases in between. The CDR3 covers 15 residues.

The chain is built from TRBV4-3 and TRBJ2-1, with D possibly being TRBD2 (5 bases). This CDR3 comprises 17 residues. Trimming pared 0 bases from V and 6 bases from J, leaving 18 bases between. Germline-derived CDR1 and CDR2 are LGHNA and YSLEER. CDR3: CASSQEGDSNPTNEQFF. The DNA of the CDR3 is TGCGCCAGCAGCCAAGAGGGAGACTCCAACCCCACCAATGAGCAGTTCTTC.

This rearrangement joins TRBV20-1 to TRBJ1-2; no clear D gene. V shed 3 bases and J shed 0 bases, with 11 bases lying between them. Per the germline V gene, CDR1 is DFQATT and CDR2 is SNEGSKA (reference sequence). The CDR3 contains 14 residues. The CDR3 coding sequence is TGCAGTGCTAGTTCAGTGAACCCTAACTATGGCTACACCTTC. Translation gives CSASSVNPNYGYTF.

The rearrangement uses TRBV6-2 or TRBV6-3 and TRBJ2-1; TRBD2 agrees at 8 bases. The CDR3 covers 15 residues. Germline trimming cut 5 bases from V and 9 bases from J; bases unmatched to any gene: 12. Looked up from germline, CDR1 is MNHEY and CDR2 is SVGEGT. The CDR3 region is CASSGRPLAALEQFF. The CDR3 DNA follows: TGTGCCAGCAGTGGAAGACCACTAGCGGCCCTTGAGCAGTTCTTC.

The genes are TRBV6-5 and TRBJ1-2, with TRBD1 identical over 8 bases. This CDR3 has 15 residues. Germline lookup yields CDR1 MNHEY and CDR2 SVGAGI. Losses at the gene ends were 0 bases for V and 2 bases for J; bases not matched to a gene: 2. CDR3 region: CASSYSGTGNYGYTF. The CDR3, as DNA: TGTGCCAGCAGTTACTCGGGGACAGGAAACTATGGCTACACCTTC.

The chain couples TRBV3-1 (or the pseudogene TRBV3-2) to TRBJ2-7; D possibly uses TRBD1 or TRBD2 (5 bases each). Trimming removed 0 bases at V and 3 bases at J, with 9 bases between. Germline V gene sequence: CDR1 LGHDT, CDR2 YNNKEL (reference sequence). The CDR3 extends over 14 amino acids. Here the CDR3 DNA reads TGTGCCAGCAGCCAAGATATTGGGGGCTACGAGCAGTACTTC. Its protein is CASSQDIGGYEQYF.

The V call is TRBV7-3, the J call TRBJ2-1; the D is unclear. The CDR3 is 14 amino acids. CDR1 is SGHTA and CDR2 is FQGTGA in the germline V gene. Trimming took 5 bases from V and 8 from J, leaving 16 bases between them. DNA of the CDR3: TGTGCCAGCAGCCCGCGTGGTGCAGGCTATGAGCAGTTCTTC. It encodes CASSPRGAGYEQFF. Together with reference TRBV7-3 and TRBJ2-1, the CDR3 gives the full variable domain: GAGVSQTPSNKVTEKGKYVELRCDPISGHTALYWYRQSLGQGPEFLIYFQGTGAADDSGLPNDRFFAVRPEGSVSTLKIQRTERGDSAVYLCASSPRGAGYEQFFGPGTRLTVL.

The J gene is TRBJ1-1, the V gene TRBV5-6; a possible D gene is TRBD1 (6 bases). The CDR3 has 17 residues. V lost 4 bases and J 0 bases, leaving 19 bases between the germline ends. Germline V lookup: CDR1 SGHDT, CDR2 YYEEEE. The CDR3 is CASSPRWGRGLNTEAFF. The CDR3 DNA sequence: TGTGCCAGCAGCCCTAGGTGGGGGAGGGGGTTGAACACTGAAGCTTTCTTT.

This clone was counted once. This sequence joins TRBV19 and TRBJ2-1; D possibly corresponds to TRBD2 (6 bases). The germline CDR1 and CDR2 sequences are LNHDA and SQIVND (reference sequence). The CDR3 sequence is 14 residues long. Trimming left V 3 bases short and J 5 bases short, with 11 bases between. CDR3 bases: TGTGCCAGTAGTATTGGGGGGTTTAACAATGAGCAGTTCTTC. This translates into CASSIGGFNNEQFF.